The clone carrying this T cell receptor (beta chain) was detected many times. Its antigen remains unidentified. This specimen comes from a study of response to subunit inactivated influenza vaccine. Study findings and constraints: Few new T cells, the authors suggested, are recruited by each seasonal influenza vaccination.

The CDR3 extends over 13 amino acids. Trimming took 2 bases from V and 3 from J, leaving 3 bases between them. Looked up from germline, CDR1 is SGHDT and CDR2 is YYEEEE. TCRdb analysed the RT-PCR reads with MiXCR anew, one entry per CDR3 protein. The data hold around 530,000 distinct CDR3 sequences, with 12% observed a single time. The input for sequencing was PBMCs from blood, taken on the day of vaccination. The chain joins TRBV5-6 to TRBJ2-6; D is uncertain. The receptor was derived from a man aged 45-65 years who received an inactivated influenza vaccine. The CDR3 region is CASSFFGANVLTF. DNA for the CDR3: TGTGCCAGCAGCTTTTTTGGGGCCAACGTCCTGACTTTC.